These 23 T cell receptor beta chains share one sample of origin, sequenced in a study of T-cell reconstitution after alpha-beta-depleted transplantation in children. Unique molecular identifiers were incorporated into the prepared TCRbeta library. TCRdb re-analysed the PCR reads in MiXCR, keeping a single row per CDR3 protein. Of more than 85,000 distinct CDR3 sequences listed, 9% to 12% were seen once; the top ten hold about 7.3%. Source: PBMCs from the stem cell graft donor, taken from the stem cell graft. Receptor source: a human donor who donated a stem cell graft to a child with acute lymphoblastic leukemia.

This clonotype was counted ten times or more. The chain joins TRBV20-1 to TRBJ2-3; 9 positions agree with TRBD2. V trimming: 5 bases; J trimming: 5 bases; junction bases outside the gene matches: 8. Germline V gene lookup returns CDR1 DFQATT and CDR2 SNEGSKA (reference sequence). The CDR3 is made up of 14 amino acids. The CDR3 coding sequence is TGCAGTGCTTGGGCTAGCGGGAAGGGAGATACGCAGTATTTT. The encoded protein is CSAWASGKGDTQYF.

Many counts were recorded for this clonotype. This chain connects TRBV5-1 to TRBJ1-3; D gene unclear. The V gene's germline CDR1 is SGHRS and CDR2 YFSETQ. This CDR3 region has 16 residues. Trimming left V 0 bases short and J 0 bases short, with 10 bases between. The CDR3 DNA sequence: TGCGCCAGCAGCTTGGCATCAGCCATCTCTGGAAACACCATATATTTT. It encodes CASSLASAISGNTIYF.

In its sample, this clonotype was seen many times. J is TRBJ2-7 and V is TRBV29-1; no clear D gene. Germline-derived CDR1 and CDR2 are SQVTM and ANQGSEA. The CDR3 has 11 residues. The germline V and J ends were trimmed by 4 bases and 4 bases, with 8 bases remaining between them. The chain's CDR3 is CSVAFEYEQYF. CDR3 sequence (DNA): TGCAGCGTTGCGTTCGAGTACGAGCAGTACTTC.

In this sample, this clonotype turned up many times. The rearrangement joins TRBV12-3 or TRBV12-4 to TRBJ1-2; the D is unclear. CDR3 size: 13 residues. Trimming took off 3 bases at V and 8 bases at J, with 13 bases between the two ends. For the CDR3, the DNA is TGTGCCAGCAGTTTCGGGGTTCTACGCGGCTACACCTTC. It translates to CASSFGVLRGYTF.

This clonotype has ten or more counts. CDR3 residues: CASSQEVIGVTSYNEQFF. The CDR3 nucleotides are TGCGCCAGCAGCCAAGAGGTTATCGGGGTTACCTCCTACAATGAGCAGTTCTTC. The rearrangement uses TRBV4-3 and TRBJ2-1, with D possibly TRBD2 on 5 matching bases. Between the trimmed V and J ends, which lost 0 bases and 0 bases, there was a span of 15 bases. The CDR3 is 18 amino acids. Looked up from germline, CDR1 is LGHNA and CDR2 is YSLEER.

This clonotype was seen many times. V gene TRBV5-1 combines with J gene TRBJ2-3; a possible D gene is TRBD1 (6 bases). CDR1 is SGHRS and CDR2 is YFSETQ in the germline V gene. Trimming cost V 1 base and J 1 base, with 13 bases left between them. The CDR3 length is 16 residues. The CDR3: CASSLRLRQGTDTQYF. In DNA, the CDR3 is TGCGCCAGCAGCTTGCGTCTTCGACAGGGCACAGATACGCAGTATTTT.

This clonotype was recorded at least ten times. The chain uses TRBV14 and TRBJ2-1; the D is unclear. Germline assignment: CDR1 SGHDN and CDR2 FVKESK. CDR3 length: 16 amino acids. V lost 4 bases, J lost 6 bases, and 19 bases lay in between. This CDR3 reads CASSPETNLRSNEQFF. CDR3 sequence (DNA): TGTGCCAGCAGCCCCGAGACGAATCTACGGTCCAATGAGCAGTTCTTC.

This clonotype was seen many times. This chain joins TRBV20-1 and TRBJ1-4, with a weak D call TRBD1 (5 bases). Germline CDR1 is DFQATT and CDR2 is SNEGSKA (reference sequence). The CDR3 runs 13 residues. The germline V and J ends were trimmed by 4 bases and 5 bases, with 11 bases remaining between them. The CDR3 DNA is TGCAGTGCTACGACAGACGACAATGAAAAACTGTTTTTT. Translation: CSATTDDNEKLFF.

There are many counts of this clonotype. V usage is TRBV5-1 and J usage is TRBJ1-1; no reliable D call. Germline values: CDR1 SGHRS, CDR2 YFSETQ. This CDR3 contains 12 residues. The V end lost 1 base, the J end lost 5 bases, and 6 bases lay between the germline ends. CDR3 amino acids: CASSLQGTEAFF. DNA of the CDR3: TGCGCCAGCAGCTTGCAAGGGACTGAAGCTTTCTTT.

This clonotype has at least ten counts. The V and J genes are TRBV6-5 and TRBJ2-2; 9 bases agree with TRBD1. Germline V gene sequence: CDR1 MNHEY, CDR2 SVGAGI. The length of the CDR3 is 14 residues. Trimming at V came to 6 bases and at J to 7 bases, leaving 6 bases not matched to a gene. CDR3 nucleotides: TGTGCCAGCAGATACGGGACAGGGTTCGGGGAGCTGTTTTTT. Translating gives CASRYGTGFGELFF.

Ten or more counts support this clonotype. This chain joins TRBV29-1 and TRBJ2-7; 7 positions agree with TRBD2. Trimming took 3 bases from V and 2 from J; bases not matched to a gene: 4. CDR3 length: 13 amino acids. CDR1 is SQVTM and CDR2 is ANQGSEA in the germline V gene. The CDR3 here is CSVEGGATYEQYF. The DNA of the CDR3 is TGCAGCGTTGAGGGAGGGGCCACCTACGAGCAGTACTTC.

At least ten counts were recorded for this clonotype. The V call is TRBV6-5, the J call TRBJ1-4; D may be TRBD1 (5 bases). The CDR3 extends over 16 amino acids. Germline V CDR1 and CDR2: MNHEY, SVGAGI. Trimming took off 8 bases at V and 7 bases at J, with 23 bases between the two ends. The CDR3 here is CASSMHGGSSREKLFF. In DNA form, the CDR3 reads TGTGCCAGCTCAATGCATGGGGGTTCTTCGCGTGAAAAACTGTTTTTT.

Many counts were recorded for this clonotype. The rearrangement links TRBV7-2 to TRBJ2-7; the D is unclear. Per germline, CDR1 SGHTA and CDR2 FQGNSA. There are 16 residues in the CDR3. V dropped 0 bases and J dropped 0 bases, with 12 bases sitting between them. This CDR3 reads CASSLAVGILSYEQYF. The CDR3 DNA is TGTGCCAGCAGCTTAGCTGTAGGGATCCTCTCCTACGAGCAGTACTTC.

Ten or more counts support this clonotype. J is TRBJ1-2 and V is TRBV3-1, with a possible D match to TRBD1 (6 bases). Trimming left V 1 base short and J 6 bases short, with 12 bases between. Germline V CDR1 and CDR2: LGHDT, YNNKEL (reference sequence). The CDR3 covers 14 residues. The CDR3 sequence: CASSQAPGVDGYTF. CDR3 sequence (DNA): TGTGCCAGCAGCCAAGCCCCAGGGGTTGATGGCTACACCTTC.

The table lists this clonotype with many counts. This chain connects TRBV5-6 to TRBJ1-5; possibly TRBD1 for D (5 bases). The CDR3 is made up of 16 amino acids. The V end was cut by 0 bases, the J end by 0 bases, with 10 bases between. Per germline, CDR1 SGHDT and CDR2 YYEEEE. In nucleotides, the CDR3 is TGTGCCAGCAGCTTGGGGACATCCTCTAGCAATCAGCCCCAGCATTTT. Its translation: CASSLGTSSSNQPQHF.

This clonotype was picked up many times. The chain links TRBV14 to TRBJ2-3; D is uncertain. With 4 bases removed from V and 1 base from J, the gap between germline ends came to 12 bases. This CDR3 has 15 residues. From germline, CDR1 is SGHDN and CDR2 FVKESK. DNA of the CDR3: TGTGCCAGCAGCCTTTTGGGGTTGGGCACAGATACGCAGTATTTT. It is translated as CASSLLGLGTDTQYF.

This rearrangement joins TRBV2 to TRBJ1-5, with D unresolved. The V end lost 4 bases, the J end lost 0 bases, and 4 bases lay between the germline ends. The CDR3 covers 13 residues. Germline CDR1 and CDR2: SNHLY and FYNNEI. The CDR3 bases are TGTGCCAGCAGTGCGTATAGCAATCAGCCCCAGCATTTT. It translates to CASSAYSNQPQHF.

This clonotype appeared a few times. CDR3 loop: CASSLALAEQFF. CDR3 nucleotides: TGTGCCAGCAGCTTAGCACTAGCGGAGCAGTTCTTC. This chain joins TRBV7-9 and TRBJ2-1; 7 bases fit TRBD2. CDR3 length equals 12 residues. The germline V gene encodes CDR1 SEHNR and CDR2 FQNEAQ (reference sequence). J gave up 10 bases and V 0 bases, and 0 bases lay outside the gene matches. The full variable domain, with the rest looked up from reference TRBV7-9 and TRBJ2-1, is DTGVSQNPRHKITKRGQNVTFRCDPISEHNRLYWYRQTLGQGPEFLTYFQNEAQLEKSRLLSDRFSAERPKGSFSTLEIQRTEQGDSAMYLCASSLALAEQFFGPGTRLTVL.

The genes are TRBV19 and TRBJ2-3; TRBD2 is a possible D gene (6 bases). From germline, CDR1 is LNHDA and CDR2 SQIVND (reference sequence). The CDR3 is made up of 16 amino acids. With 5 bases removed from V and 0 bases from J, the gap between germline ends came to 15 bases. The CDR3 reads CASSPLALLSTDTQYF. DNA for the CDR3: TGTGCCAGTAGTCCCCTAGCGCTTCTTAGCACAGATACGCAGTATTTT.

This chain links TRBV30 with TRBJ1-2; 7 bases align to TRBD1. The CDR3 is 14 residues long. Germline-derived CDR1 and CDR2 are GTSNPN and SVGIG (reference sequence). V shed 4 bases and J 3 bases; nucleotides not matched to a gene: 8. The CDR3 protein is CAWTMTGRDYGYTF. The CDR3, as DNA: TGTGCCTGGACTATGACAGGGAGGGACTATGGCTACACCTTC.

This clonotype was picked up many times. Sequence at one end of the junction differs from germline and may be a read error. The chain uses TRBV12-3 or TRBV12-4 and TRBJ2-7; D gene uncertain. The CDR3 is 14 amino acids. CDR3 in DNA: TGTGCCAGCAGCTTAGGCCAGACAACCTACGAGCAGTACTTC. Its translation: CASSLGQTTYEQYF.

By its share, this clonotype is medium-sized. The chain couples TRBV20-1 to TRBJ2-2; TRBD1 aligns across 7 bases. CDR1 is DFQATT and CDR2 is SNEGSKA in the germline V gene (reference sequence). There are 15 residues in the CDR3. The ends lost 5 bases at V and 6 bases at J; junction bases unmatched: 12. In DNA, the CDR3 is TGCAGTGCTCATACAGGGCAGGGGGACGCCGGGGAGCTGTTTTTT. This translates into CSAHTGQGDAGELFF.

This clonotype has at least ten counts. The chain has TRBV20-1 and TRBJ2-1, with 9 bases that match TRBD2. The germline CDR1 and CDR2 sequences are DFQATT and SNEGSKA (reference sequence). CDR3 length equals 15 residues. V lost 6 bases and J lost 4; bases outside the gene matches: 10. The CDR3 nucleotides are TGCAGTGCGCAACCTCCTAGCGGGGCTTACAATGAGCAGTTCTTC. The encoded protein is CSAQPPSGAYNEQFF.